The 32 T cell receptor beta chains given below trace back to one sample, sequenced in a study of prognosis after radiotherapy for stage I lung cancer (dated by TCRdb to about 2021). The instrument was an Illumina HiSeq 3000. The TCR beta CDR3 region was amplified from genomic DNA by two rounds of multiplex PCR. The first PCR round used primers specific to each TRBV and TRBJ gene, and the primer sequences were filed in Chinese patent CN105087789A. Using fastp at Q25 and MiXCR, TCRdb reprocessed the public reads and kept productive beta chains. Each entry merges the rows of one CDR3 protein and shows their most common DNA and genes. The sample data list 20,000 to 25,000 distinct CDR3 sequences, and 35% to 45% of these were observed just once. The ten largest make up around 50% of the sample. The material was PBMCs, obtained before or after stereotactic body radiation therapy (not recorded which). The receptors were sampled from a donor at least 50 years old with non-small cell lung cancer.

In this sample, this clonotype turned up many times. The chain recombines TRBV6-2 or TRBV6-3 with TRBJ2-3, with a tentative D call TRBD2 (6 bases). The CDR3 covers 10 residues. V lost 8 bases, J lost 7 bases, and 7 bases lay in between. From germline, CDR1 is MNHEY and CDR2 SVGEGT. DNA for the CDR3: TGTGCCAGCGGGAGGCATACGCAGTATTTT. It yields the protein CASGRHTQYF.

This clonotype was found many times. The chain has TRBV28 and TRBJ1-4; D possibly corresponds to TRBD1 (5 bases). The CDR3 length is 15 residues. V gave up 4 bases and J gave up 5 bases, with 14 bases separating them. The V gene's germline CDR1 is MDHEN and CDR2 SYDVKM. The CDR3 reads CASSYPLGTNEKLFF. The CDR3 bases are TGTGCCAGCAGTTACCCCCTCGGGACCAATGAAAAACTGTTTTTT.

V gene TRBV18 combines with J gene TRBJ2-3; D is unresolved. This CDR3 comprises 13 residues. Looked up from germline, CDR1 is KGHSH and CDR2 is LQKENI. Trimming pared 2 bases from V and 4 bases from J, leaving 7 bases between. The DNA for the CDR3 is TGTGCCAGCTCACCAACCGTCGCAGATACGCAGTATTTT. As protein: CASSPTVADTQYF.

This clonotype was observed a handful of times. The likely explanation is a read error, given a far larger clone one base away. V is TRBV6-6 and J is TRBJ2-1; TRBD2 matches at 11 bases. Germline CDR1 is MNHNY and CDR2 is SVGAGI (reference sequence). This CDR3 has 17 amino acids. The ends lost 0 bases at V and 8 bases at J; junction bases unmatched: 9. CDR3 protein: CASSYSGLAVGRDEQFF. In nucleotides, the CDR3 is TGTGCCAGCAGTTACTCGGGACTAGCGGTAGGGCGTGATGAGCAGTTCTTC.

By its share, this clonotype is medium-sized. The rearrangement links TRBV6-1 to TRBJ2-7; 9 nucleotides agree with TRBD1. CDR1 is MNHNS, CDR2 SASEGT, per germline. V shed 6 bases and J 2 bases; nucleotides not matched to a gene: 8. This CDR3 contains 15 residues. In DNA, the CDR3 is TGTGCCAGCAGCCCGGGACAGGGCTTCACCTACGAGCAGTACTTC. Encoded protein: CASSPGQGFTYEQYF.

The chain uses TRBV12-3 or TRBV12-4 and TRBJ2-7; D unresolved. The CDR3 covers 14 residues. Deletions cut 5 bases from V and 2 bases from J, with 13 bases between. The CDR3 here is CASSIRPDAYEQYF. In nucleotides, the CDR3 is TGTGCCAGCAGTATACGACCGGATGCCTACGAGCAGTACTTC.

Many counts were recorded for this clonotype. The chain recombines TRBV9 with TRBJ2-1; D possibly corresponds to TRBD2 (5 bases). Germline-derived CDR1 and CDR2 are SGDLS and YYNGEE. With 0 bases removed from V and 9 bases from J, the gap between germline ends came to 19 bases. This CDR3 region has 16 residues. The CDR3 sequence is CASSVVVGARVGEQFF. The CDR3 nucleotides read TGTGCCAGCAGCGTAGTAGTGGGAGCGCGTGTGGGTGAGCAGTTCTTC.

This chain joins TRBV24-1 and TRBJ1-2; D is possibly TRBD1 (6 bases). This CDR3 has 18 residues. V lost 10 bases to trimming and J lost 1 base, with 27 bases between them. Germline CDR1 is KGHDR and CDR2 is SFDVKD. The CDR3 DNA follows: TGTGCCACTATTGATCTGCTCCGCCAGGGGCTCCTTAACTATGGCTACACCTTC. Its protein is CATIDLLRQGLLNYGYTF.

The chain uses TRBV6-2 or TRBV6-3 and TRBJ2-3, with 15 bases identical to TRBD2. Germline loops: CDR1 MNHEY, CDR2 SVGEGT. The CDR3 runs to 19 residues. J was trimmed by 3 bases and V by 7 bases; bases with no gene match: 14. The CDR3 nucleotides are TGTGCCAGCAAACAAGAACCGAGGACTAGCGGGAGGGCAACAGATACGCAGTATTTT. Translated, it gives CASKQEPRTSGRATDTQYF.

The chain combines TRBV11-2 with TRBJ2-7; D uncertain. Trimming removed 1 base at V and 3 bases at J, with 10 bases between. Germline CDR1 and CDR2: SGHAT and FQNNGV. This CDR3 region has 14 residues. CDR3 residues: CASSLGEDFYEQYF. DNA for the CDR3: TGTGCCAGCAGCTTAGGAGAAGATTTCTACGAGCAGTACTTC.

This clonotype was recorded only once. The V call is TRBV7-3, the J call TRBJ2-1; TRBD2 agrees at 8 bases. The CDR3 totals 16 residues. Germline V gives CDR1 SGHTA, CDR2 FQGTGA. J was trimmed by 3 bases and V by 2 bases; bases with no gene match: 6. CDR3 nucleotide sequence: TGTGCCAGCAGCTTAGTCGGTAGCGGGATCTACAATGAGCAGTTCTTC. Translated, it gives CASSLVGSGIYNEQFF. The complete variable domain, with remaining parts taken from reference TRBV7-3 and TRBJ2-1, reads GAGVSQTPSNKVTEKGKYVELRCDPISGHTALYWYRQSLGQGPEFLIYFQGTGAADDSGLPNDRFFAVRPEGSVSTLKIQRTERGDSAVYLCASSLVGSGIYNEQFFGPGTRLTVL.

Only a few counts were recorded for this clonotype. The chain carries TRBV29-1 and TRBJ1-2; possible D gene TRBD1, 6 bases. CDR1 SQVTM and CDR2 ANQGSEA come from the germline V gene. V dropped 2 bases and J dropped 0 bases, with 16 bases sitting between them. This CDR3 contains 16 residues. The CDR3: CSVEMTQGMTNYGYTF. The DNA of the CDR3 is TGCAGCGTTGAAATGACTCAGGGGATGACTAACTATGGCTACACCTTC.

The chain has TRBV18 and TRBJ2-7; 7 bases line up with TRBD1. With 4 bases clipped from V and 6 bases from J, the junction kept 3 bases outside the gene matches. The CDR3 is 12 residues long. Germline-derived CDR1 and CDR2 are KGHSH and LQKENI. The DNA of the CDR3 is TGTGCCAGCTCACAGCCAGGGGGCGAGCAGTACTTC. Protein sequence: CASSQPGGEQYF.

This chain uses TRBV6-9 with TRBJ2-3; 9 nucleotides align to TRBD2. The CDR3 is made up of 16 amino acids. V gave up 4 bases and J gave up 5 bases; unmatched junction bases: 10. CDR1 and CDR2 (germline): MNHGY, SVAAGI. As DNA, the CDR3 is TGTGCCAGCAGTTTAGGTGCGGGAGGGACGCAAGATACGCAGTATTTT. It codes for CASSLGAGGTQDTQYF.

This clonotype appeared many times. J is TRBJ2-5 and V is TRBV7-6; perhaps TRBD2 as D (5 bases). The CDR3 consists of 13 residues. V lost 3 bases and J 5 bases, leaving 10 bases between the germline ends. Germline CDR1 is SGHVS and CDR2 is FNYEAQ. CDR3 in amino acids: CASSFGIVETQYF. CDR3 sequence (DNA): TGTGCCAGCAGCTTCGGGATAGTGGAGACCCAGTACTTC.

About this clonotype itself: The junction and the germline gene differ at one end; a read error may be behind it. The chain couples TRBV5-1 to TRBJ2-5; D is ambiguous. This CDR3 comprises 14 residues. Germline assignment: CDR1 SGHRS and CDR2 YFSETQ. In nucleotides, the CDR3 is TGCGCCAGCAGCTCTACCCCCGCCCCGGAGACACAGCACTTC. Residues: CASSSTPAPETQHF.

This clonotype was seen many times. V is TRBV6-5 and J is TRBJ2-2, with a possible D match to TRBD2 (6 bases). Germline V lookup: CDR1 MNHEY, CDR2 SVGAGI. V was pared by 2 bases and J by 4 bases, with 14 bases between. The CDR3 is 16 residues long. CDR3 protein: CASSYEQGLGTGELFF. In nucleotides, the CDR3 is TGTGCCAGCAGTTACGAGCAGGGACTCGGCACCGGGGAGCTGTTTTTT.

This clonotype occurred many times. The gene calls are TRBV12-5 and TRBJ2-3; the match to TRBD2 covers 13 bases. V shed 0 bases, J shed 4 bases, and the junction held 16 bases outside the gene matches. CDR1 is LGHNT, CDR2 FRNRAP, per germline. This CDR3 contains 21 residues. The CDR3 sequence is CASGLVQYRGLAGVGADTQYF. The CDR3 DNA follows: TGTGCTAGTGGTTTGGTACAGTACAGAGGACTAGCGGGAGTGGGGGCAGATACGCAGTATTTT.

At least ten counts were recorded for this clonotype. The gene calls are TRBV5-6 and TRBJ2-6; the D is unclear. Germline lookup yields CDR1 SGHDT and CDR2 YYEEEE. Trimming removed 2 bases from V and 0 bases from J, with 6 bases in between. The CDR3 spans 15 residues. CDR3 sequence (DNA): TGTGCCAGCAGCTTCTGGGGCTCTGGGGCCAACGTCCTGACTTTC. This gives the protein CASSFWGSGANVLTF.

This clonotype was observed at least ten times. This chain uses TRBV2 with TRBJ1-1; 8 nucleotides line up with TRBD1. Germline V lookup: CDR1 SNHLY, CDR2 FYNNEI. V trimming: 4 bases; J trimming: 3 bases; junction bases outside the gene matches: 10. CDR3 length equals 16 residues. The CDR3 sequence: CASSVGPGGMDTEAFF. For the CDR3, the DNA is TGTGCCAGCAGTGTTGGGCCAGGGGGCATGGACACTGAAGCTTTCTTT.

Worth noting for this clonotype: With only one base between it and a far larger clone, this is likely a read error. V usage is TRBV20-1 and J usage is TRBJ2-4; the match to TRBD2 covers 7 bases. With the DNA end fitting TRBJ2-1 better, the J assignment may be wrong. Germline assignment: CDR1 DFQATT and CDR2 SNEGSKA (reference sequence). The CDR3 contains 10 residues. The CDR3 spells CSARRTRQFF. CDR3 nucleotides: TGCAGTGCTAGACGGACTAGACAGTTCTTC.

This clonotype showed up many times. The rearrangement uses TRBV4-3 and TRBJ2-7, with TRBD2 matching over 12 bases. V trimming: 0 bases; J trimming: 5 bases; junction bases outside the gene matches: 11. The CDR3 runs to 18 residues. Per germline, CDR1 LGHNA and CDR2 YSLEER. Here the CDR3 reads CASSQETFRTSGKNEQYF. In DNA, the CDR3 is TGCGCCAGCAGCCAAGAAACCTTTAGGACTAGCGGGAAAAACGAGCAGTACTTC.

This clonotype was detected ten times or more. This chain connects TRBV14 to TRBJ2-7; D unresolved. This CDR3 has 15 residues. Trimming cost V 0 bases and J 0 bases, with 9 bases left between them. Per germline, CDR1 SGHDN and CDR2 FVKESK. The CDR3 bases are TGTGCCAGCAGCCAAGATCTTGGTAGCTCCTACGAGCAGTACTTC. Translating gives CASSQDLGSSYEQYF.

This clonotype was seen only a few times. The V and J genes are TRBV2 and TRBJ1-4, with 11 bases matching TRBD1. The CDR3 is made up of 16 amino acids. V lost 3 bases, J lost 8 bases, and 8 bases stayed unmatched. Germline V gene data show CDR1 as SNHLY and CDR2 as FYNNEI. CDR3 nucleotides: TGTGCCAGCAGTGAGGTTGGGACAGGGGGTAGGGAAAAACTGTTTTTT. This translates into CASSEVGTGGREKLFF.

This clonotype was recorded many times. This rearrangement joins TRBV5-6 to TRBJ2-5, with 9 positions matching TRBD2. CDR3 length: 16 residues. Per the germline V gene, CDR1 is SGHDT and CDR2 is YYEEEE. Trimming cost V 3 bases and J 5 bases; bases outside gene matches: 11. The CDR3: CASSSLEAGGRETQYF. Here the CDR3 DNA reads TGTGCCAGCAGCTCCTTGGAAGCGGGAGGCAGGGAGACCCAGTACTTC. Based on the CDR3 plus reference TRBV5-6 and TRBJ2-5, the full variable domain is DAGVTQSPTHLIKTRGQQVTLRCSPKSGHDTVSWYQQALGQGPQFIFQYYEEEERQRGNFPDRFSGHQFPNYSSELNVNALLLGDSALYLCASSSLEAGGRETQYFGPGTRLLVL.

Details on this clonotype: Since the CDR3 does not end with the conserved phenylalanine or tryptophan, this likely comes from a read error. The gene calls are TRBV30 and TRBJ2-7; 10 nucleotides agree with TRBD1. The CDR3 runs to 15 residues. Looked up from germline, CDR1 is GTSNPN and CDR2 is SVGIG (reference sequence). With V trimmed by 0 bases and J by 6 bases, 8 bases remained unmatched. CDR3: CAWSVWGQGNCEQYL. The CDR3 DNA reads TGTGCCTGGAGTGTATGGGGACAGGGGAACTGCGAGCAGTACCTC.

Notes on this clonotype: A far larger clone differs by one base, so this is likely a read error. The chain is built from TRBV6-9 and TRBJ2-3; 11 bases are shared with TRBD2. The CDR3 runs 19 residues. V trimming: 3 bases; J trimming: 1 base; junction bases outside the gene matches: 12. Germline V gives CDR1 MNHGY, CDR2 SVAAGI. The CDR3 DNA is TGTGCCAGCAGTTACAGTAGCGGGAGGGCCGTTTTACGCACAGATACGCAGTATTTT. Translating gives CASSYSSGRAVLRTDTQYF.

This chain connects TRBV7-2 to TRBJ2-3; no clear D gene. This CDR3 region has 13 residues. Trimming cost V 4 bases and J 6 bases, with 11 bases left between them. Germline CDR1 reads SGHTA; CDR2 reads FQGNSA. CDR3 sequence (DNA): TGTGCCAGCAGCTCCGCTAGTTCGGATACGCAGTATTTT. This codes for CASSSASSDTQYF.

By sample share, this clonotype is medium-sized. V is TRBV5-1 and J is TRBJ2-2; D possibly corresponds to TRBD2 (7 bases). CDR3 size: 15 residues. The V end was cut by 2 bases, the J end by 5 bases, with 13 bases between. From germline, CDR1 is SGHRS and CDR2 YFSETQ. The CDR3: CASSFPAGATGELFF. DNA for the CDR3: TGCGCCAGCAGCTTTCCCGCGGGGGCAACCGGGGAGCTGTTTTTT.

The V and J genes are TRBV7-9 and TRBJ2-1, with D unclear. The length of the CDR3 is 15 residues. The germline V gene encodes CDR1 SEHNR and CDR2 FQNEAQ (reference sequence). V was cut by 5 bases and J by 0 bases, with 11 bases left in between. CDR3 loop: CASSPFVGSYNEQFF. In nucleotides, the CDR3 is TGTGCCAGCAGCCCTTTCGTAGGCTCCTACAATGAGCAGTTCTTC.

The J gene is TRBJ2-3, the V gene TRBV28; 11 nucleotides align to TRBD2. CDR3 length: 16 amino acids. V was clipped by 6 bases and J by 6 bases; unmatched bases: 11. Germline V gene sequence: CDR1 MDHEN, CDR2 SYDVKM. CDR3 sequence reads: CASRLAGDSVRDTQYF. The CDR3 region has the DNA TGTGCCAGCAGACTAGCGGGAGATTCCGTGCGGGATACGCAGTATTTT.

This chain connects TRBV5-1 to TRBJ2-1; D is undetermined. Looked up from germline, CDR1 is SGHRS and CDR2 is YFSETQ. The CDR3 length is 14 residues. V was clipped by 0 bases and J by 3 bases, with 7 bases between them. In DNA, the CDR3 is TGCGCCAGCAGCTTGGCAGAGTACTACAATGAGCAGTTCTTC. Translating gives CASSLAEYYNEQFF.